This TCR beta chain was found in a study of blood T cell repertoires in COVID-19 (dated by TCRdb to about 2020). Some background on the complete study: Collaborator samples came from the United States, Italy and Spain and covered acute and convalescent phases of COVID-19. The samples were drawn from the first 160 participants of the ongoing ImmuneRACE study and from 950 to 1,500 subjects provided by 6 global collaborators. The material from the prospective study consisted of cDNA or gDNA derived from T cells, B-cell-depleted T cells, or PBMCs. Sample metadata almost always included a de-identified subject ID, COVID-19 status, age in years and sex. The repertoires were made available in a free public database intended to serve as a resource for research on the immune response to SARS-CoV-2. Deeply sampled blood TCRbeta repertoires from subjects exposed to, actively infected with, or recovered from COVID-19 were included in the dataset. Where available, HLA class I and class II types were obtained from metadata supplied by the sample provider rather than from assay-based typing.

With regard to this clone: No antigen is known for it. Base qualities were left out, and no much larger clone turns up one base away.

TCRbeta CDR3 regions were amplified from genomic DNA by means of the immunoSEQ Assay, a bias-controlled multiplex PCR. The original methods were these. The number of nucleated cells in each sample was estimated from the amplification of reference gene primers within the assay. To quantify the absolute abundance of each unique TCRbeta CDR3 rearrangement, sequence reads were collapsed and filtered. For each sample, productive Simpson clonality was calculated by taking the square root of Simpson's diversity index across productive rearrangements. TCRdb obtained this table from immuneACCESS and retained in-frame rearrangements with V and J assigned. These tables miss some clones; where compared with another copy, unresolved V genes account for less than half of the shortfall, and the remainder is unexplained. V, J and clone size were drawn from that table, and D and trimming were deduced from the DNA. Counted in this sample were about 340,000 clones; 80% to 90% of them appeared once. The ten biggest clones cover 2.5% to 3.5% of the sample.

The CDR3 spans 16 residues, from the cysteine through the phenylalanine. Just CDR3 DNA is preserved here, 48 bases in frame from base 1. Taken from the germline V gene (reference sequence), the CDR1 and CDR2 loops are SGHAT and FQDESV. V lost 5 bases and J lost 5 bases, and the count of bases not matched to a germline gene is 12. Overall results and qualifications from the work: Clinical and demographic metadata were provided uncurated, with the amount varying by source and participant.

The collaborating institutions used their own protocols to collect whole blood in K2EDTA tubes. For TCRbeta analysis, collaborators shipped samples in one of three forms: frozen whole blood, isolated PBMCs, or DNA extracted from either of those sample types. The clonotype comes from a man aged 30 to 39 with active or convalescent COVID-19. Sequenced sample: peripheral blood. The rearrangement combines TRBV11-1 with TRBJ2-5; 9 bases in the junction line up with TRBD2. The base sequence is TGTGCCAGCAGCCAGGAGGGCGGGAGGGCCCTCGAGACCCAGTACTTC. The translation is CASSQEGGRALETQYF.